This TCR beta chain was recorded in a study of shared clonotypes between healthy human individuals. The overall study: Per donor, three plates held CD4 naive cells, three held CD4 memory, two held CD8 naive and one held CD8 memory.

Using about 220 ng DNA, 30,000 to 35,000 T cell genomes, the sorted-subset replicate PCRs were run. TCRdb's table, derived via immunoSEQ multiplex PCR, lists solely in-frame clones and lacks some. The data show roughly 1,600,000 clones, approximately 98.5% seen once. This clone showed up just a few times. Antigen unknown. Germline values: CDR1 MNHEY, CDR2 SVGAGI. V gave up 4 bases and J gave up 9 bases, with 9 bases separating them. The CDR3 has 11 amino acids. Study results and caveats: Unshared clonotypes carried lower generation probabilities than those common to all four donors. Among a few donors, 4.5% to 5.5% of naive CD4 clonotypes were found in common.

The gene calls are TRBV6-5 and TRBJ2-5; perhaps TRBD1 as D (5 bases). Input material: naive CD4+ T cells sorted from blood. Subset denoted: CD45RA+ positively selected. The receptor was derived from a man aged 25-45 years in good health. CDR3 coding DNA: TGTGCCAGCAGTTCTACAGGAGCCCAGTACTTC. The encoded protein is CASSSTGAQYF.